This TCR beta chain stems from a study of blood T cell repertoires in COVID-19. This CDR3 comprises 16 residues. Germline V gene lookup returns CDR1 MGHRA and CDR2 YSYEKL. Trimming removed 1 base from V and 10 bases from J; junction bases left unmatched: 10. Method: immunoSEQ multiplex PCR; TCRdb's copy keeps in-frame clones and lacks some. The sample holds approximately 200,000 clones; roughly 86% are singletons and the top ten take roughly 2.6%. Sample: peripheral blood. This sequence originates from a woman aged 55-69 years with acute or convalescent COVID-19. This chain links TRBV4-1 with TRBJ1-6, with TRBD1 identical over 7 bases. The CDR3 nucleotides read TGCGCCAGCAGCCAAGTCCAGACAGGGAATCGGTCACCCCTCCACTTT. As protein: CASSQVQTGNRSPLHF.